This TCR beta chain was identified during a study of regulatory T cells in long-lasting Graves disease. Study-wide results and caveats: Persistent disease was characterized by preferential usage of TRBV28, TRBJ1-2 and TRBJ2-5.

Concerning this clonotype: Its antigen is unidentified.

For TCR beta, libraries came from iRepertoire HTBI primers and Arm-PCR of CDR3 regions. MiXCR, applied by TCRdb to the multiplex PCR reads, yields one record per CDR3 protein. The data show around 240,000 distinct CDR3 sequences, about 18% seen once. Time point reported: newly diagnosed GD, antithyroid drugs for less than 3 months. The TCR library was made from RNA that had been extracted from PBMCs in TRIzol. CDR3 length: 15 amino acids. CDR1 and CDR2 from the germline V gene are SGHNT and YYREEE (reference sequence). V was clipped by 4 bases and J by 5 bases; unmatched bases: 10. The data were also submitted as part of a second study, on T cells in Graves' hyperthyroidism and ophthalmopathy. That source notes: During a first-round RT-PCR of the TCR CDR3, the HTBI primer set was used. Blood also contained most expanded thyroid clonotypes above 0.001. Using 13 V-J features, a model discriminated ophthalmopathy from stable hyperthyroidism.

The sequenced sample was peripheral blood mononuclear cells (PBMCs), obtained at new diagnosis, from a patient treated with antithyroid drugs. The chain joins TRBV5-4 to TRBJ1-1; 8 bases fit TRBD1. The clonotype comes from a woman younger than 45 with Graves disease. This chain's CDR3 is CASSREGTGRTEAFF. The DNA for the CDR3 is TGTGCCAGCAGCCGTGAGGGGACAGGTCGAACTGAAGCTTTCTTT.